This T cell receptor beta chain was obtained from a study of response to subunit inactivated influenza vaccine. In TCRdb, the RT-PCR reads were re-called with MiXCR into one record per CDR3 protein. This repertoire shows around 580,000 distinct CDR3 sequences, around 15% found once; its top ten account for roughly 10%. Notes on the study in general: It was suggested by the authors that few new T cells are recruited by each seasonal influenza vaccination.

Turning to this clonotype: Its specificity is not known.

The sequenced sample was PBMCs from blood, obtained 11 to 12 days after vaccination. The sequence was obtained from a man aged 50 to 60 who received an inactivated influenza vaccine.

CDR3 loop: CSARISGRAWSYEQYF. The CDR3 DNA sequence: TGCAGTGCTAGGATTAGCGGGAGGGCCTGGTCCTACGAGCAGTACTTC. V and J are TRBV20-1 and TRBJ2-7, with 11 bases that match TRBD2. The CDR3 is 16 amino acids. Germline CDR1 is DFQATT and CDR2 is SNEGSKA (reference sequence). V shed 3 bases and J 1 base; nucleotides not matched to a gene: 8.